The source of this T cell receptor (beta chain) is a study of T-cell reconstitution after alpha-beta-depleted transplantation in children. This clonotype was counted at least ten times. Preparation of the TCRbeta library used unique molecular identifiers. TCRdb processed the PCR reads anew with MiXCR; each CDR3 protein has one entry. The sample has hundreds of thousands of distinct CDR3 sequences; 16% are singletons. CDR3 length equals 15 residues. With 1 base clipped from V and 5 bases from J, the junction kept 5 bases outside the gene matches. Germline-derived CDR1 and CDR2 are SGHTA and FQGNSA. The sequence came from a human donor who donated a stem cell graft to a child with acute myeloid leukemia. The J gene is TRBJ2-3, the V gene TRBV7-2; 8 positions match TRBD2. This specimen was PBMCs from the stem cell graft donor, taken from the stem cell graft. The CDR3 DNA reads TGTGCCAGCAGCTTAGGGAGCGGGGGTAAAGATACGCAGTATTTT. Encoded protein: CASSLGSGGKDTQYF.